Listed below are T cell receptor beta chains from one sample, sequenced in a study of beta chain features in type 1 diabetes. TCRdb keeps only in-frame clones here, not all; method: immunoSEQ multiplex PCR. The table includes around 240,000 clones, 16% detected once. Input material: naive CD4+ T cells from blood. The origin of the receptors is a man in his thirties or forties with type 1 diabetes. Both conserved end residues are part of each CDR3. Each record gives: J gene, clone size, V gene, D gene, CDR3 DNA, CDR3 protein. A D gene is named only where the DNA matches it firmly. Expanded clones are given a class, and other clones once, few, many or no size at all.

TRBJ2-1 few TRBV4-1 NA TGCGCCAGCAGCCAAGTGGACCGCATTGATGAGCAGTTCTTC CASSQVDRIDEQFF
TRBJ2-2 NA TRBV29-1 TRBD2 TGCAGCGTTGATCGGGGGGCGAACACCGGGGAGCTGTTTTTT CSVDRGANTGELFF
TRBJ2-3 NA TRBV27 TRBD1 TGTGCCAGCAGTTTTCGACAGGGGGCGCGTGGAGATACGCAGTATTTT CASSFRQGARGDTQYF
TRBJ2-3 few TRBV9 TRBD1 TGTGCCAGCAGCTTCGGACAGGGCAGGGATACGCAGTATTTT CASSFGQGRDTQYF
TRBJ2-3 NA TRBV9 NA TGTGCCAGCAGCGTAGGTTCAAGCACAGATACGCAGTATTTT CASSVGSSTDTQYF
TRBJ2-5 NA TRBV7-9 NA TGTGCCAGCAGCTCAGCCTTATTCGGGGGACAAGAGACCCAGTACTTC CASSSALFGGQETQYF
TRBJ2-3 NA TRBV5-4 TRBD2 TGTGCCAGCAGCTTGGCGGGAGGGGGCACAGATACGCAGTATTTT CASSLAGGGTDTQYF
TRBJ2-5 few TRBV7-2 NA TGTGCCAGCAGCTTCCAGGGGAAAGAGACCCAGTACTTC CASSFQGKETQYF
TRBJ1-4 NA TRBV4-2 NA TGTGCCAGCAGCCAAGATTTTTTCAGGGGAAGGGAAAAACTGTTTTTT CASSQDFFRGREKLFF
TRBJ2-1 NA TRBV30 NA TGTGCCTGGAGTGTACTCCCCTACCGGGACACCAATGAGCAGTTCTTC CAWSVLPYRDTNEQFF
TRBJ1-4 few TRBV29-1 NA TGCAGCGCCGGTGGGAGGAATGAAAAACTGTTTTTT CSAGGRNEKLFF
TRBJ2-1 few TRBV9 NA TGTGCCAGCAGCACTAGATTATCCTCCTACAATGAGCAGTTCTTC CASSTRLSSYNEQFF
TRBJ1-1 NA TRBV4-1 NA TGCGCCAGCAGCCAAGGTCGGGGCATACCTGAAGCTTTCTTT CASSQGRGIPEAFF
TRBJ2-7 few TRBV4-2 NA TGTGCCAGCAGCCAAGAATCTGGCATCTACTACGAGCAGTACTTC CASSQESGIYYEQYF
TRBJ2-2 NA TRBV9 NA TGTGCCAGTGGAGGGCCGGGCAACACCGGGGAGCTGTTTTTT CASGGPGNTGELFF
TRBJ2-7 NA TRBV29-1 NA TGCAGCACTAGTGACGGCTACGAGCAGTACTTC CSTSDGYEQYF
TRBJ2-3 NA TRBV10-2 NA TGCGCCAGCAGCAGGGACTCCCCTCGCCTTTATACGCAGTATTTT CASSRDSPRLYTQYF
TRBJ2-7 few TRBV7-2 NA TGTGCCAGCAGCCATTGGTCCCTCGGCTCCTACGAGCAGTACTTC CASSHWSLGSYEQYF
TRBJ2-7 NA TRBV9 NA TGTGCCAGCGCCCGACGGACAGCGCCCAGCGAGCAGTACTTC CASARRTAPSEQYF
TRBJ1-1 NA TRBV6-1 NA TGTGCCAGCAGTGAAGCGGATAGGGTAGAAGCTTTCTTT CASSEADRVEAFF
TRBJ2-3 NA TRBV5-1 NA TGCGCCAGCAGCTTGTGGCAGGGTACAGATACGCAGTATTTT CASSLWQGTDTQYF
TRBJ2-2 NA TRBV9 TRBD2 TGTGCCAGCAGCGTAGCTCCTAGCGGAGGCACCGGGGAGCTGTTTTTT CASSVAPSGGTGELFF
TRBJ2-5 NA TRBV5-1 NA TGCGCCAGCAGCCCAGGGGTTGCAGAGACCCAGTACTTC CASSPGVAETQYF
TRBJ1-2 few TRBV7-3 TRBD1 TGTGCCATCTCCCCTCGTACAGGGGTCGGAGGCTACACCTTC CAISPRTGVGGYTF
TRBJ2-7 few TRBV14 TRBD2 TGTGCCAGCAGCCCGGGGACTAGCCGGGAGGAGCAGTACTTC CASSPGTSREEQYF
TRBJ2-7 NA TRBV30 NA TGTGCCTGGAGTTTAGGCTACGAGCAGTACTTC CAWSLGYEQYF
TRBJ2-3 few TRBV28 NA TGTGCCAGCAGTTTGGAATCGGACAACACAGATACGCAGTATTTT CASSLESDNTDTQYF
TRBJ2-6 few TRBV28 NA TGTGCCAGCAGTTTATCTGGGGCCAACGTCCTGACTTTC CASSLSGANVLTF
TRBJ2-5 NA TRBV7-2 NA TGTGCCAGCAGCTACAATCAGGGATGGGGGGAGACCCAGTACTTC CASSYNQGWGETQYF
TRBJ2-5 few TRBV28 NA TGTGCCAGCAGTCCGCACGACAAAGAGACCCAGTACTTC CASSPHDKETQYF
TRBJ2-7 few TRBV28 NA TGTGCCAGCAGTTCGGGGGCGAGGGCCTCCTACGAGCAGTACTTC CASSSGARASYEQYF
TRBJ2-1 few TRBV29-1 TRBD2 TGCAGCGTTGGTGCAAATAGGGGACTAGTGTTCGATGAGCAGTTCTTC CSVGANRGLVFDEQFF